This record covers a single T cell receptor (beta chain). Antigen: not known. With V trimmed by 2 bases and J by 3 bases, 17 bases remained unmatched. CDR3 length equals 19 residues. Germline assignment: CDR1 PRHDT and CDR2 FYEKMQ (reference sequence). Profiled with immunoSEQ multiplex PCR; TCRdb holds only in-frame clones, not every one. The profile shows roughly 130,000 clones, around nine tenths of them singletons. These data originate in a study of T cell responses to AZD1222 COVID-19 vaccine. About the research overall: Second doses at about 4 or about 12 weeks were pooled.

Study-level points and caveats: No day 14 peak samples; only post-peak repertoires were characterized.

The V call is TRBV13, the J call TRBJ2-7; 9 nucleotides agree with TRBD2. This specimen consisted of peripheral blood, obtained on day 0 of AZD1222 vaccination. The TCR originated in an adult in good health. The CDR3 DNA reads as TGTGCCAGCAGCTTACGAGGGCTAGCGGGATTCCAACCTGTCTACGAGCAGTACTTC. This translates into CASSLRGLAGFQPVYEQYF. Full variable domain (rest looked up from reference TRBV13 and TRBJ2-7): AAGVIQSPRHLIKEKRETATLKCYPIPRHDTVYWYQQGPGQDPQFLISFYEKMQSDKGSIPDRFSAQQFSDYHSELNMSSLELGDSALYFCASSLRGLAGFQPVYEQYFGPGTRLTVT.